The 7 T cell receptor beta chains in this list originate from one sample, sequenced in a study of T cells after somatic rescue of genetic block. The protocol was immunoSEQ multiplex PCR, while the TCRdb copy is restricted to in-frame clones and leaves out a portion. The sample contains about 16,000 clones, roughly two thirds of which appear only once. Specimen: peripheral blood mononuclear cells (PBMCs). The receptor source for this set is a boy aged 10-17 years.

This clone has only a few counts. CDR3 sequence: CASSPTHYEQYF. As DNA, the CDR3 is TGTGCCAGCAGCCCGACTCACTACGAGCAGTACTTC. The chain joins TRBV6-5 to TRBJ2-7; D is uncertain. The V end was cut by 6 bases, the J end by 3 bases, with 9 bases between. The V gene's germline CDR1 is MNHEY and CDR2 SVGAGI. This CDR3 has 12 amino acids.

This clone appeared a single time. The chain couples TRBV30 to TRBJ1-4, with TRBD1 identical over 7 bases. The CDR3 is 14 residues long. Germline CDR1 GTSNPN, CDR2 SVGIG (reference sequence). The junction had 9 bases not matched to a gene; V was cut back by 3 bases and J by 8 bases. The CDR3 reads CAWRSQGLGEKLFF. The CDR3 region has the DNA TGTGCCTGGAGATCACAGGGGTTGGGAGAAAAACTGTTTTTT.

The chain combines TRBV6-5 with TRBJ2-2, with D unresolved. CDR3 length: 14 amino acids. CDR1 and CDR2 from the germline V gene are MNHEY and SVGAGI. Trimming took off 2 bases at V and 5 bases at J, with 9 bases between the two ends. CDR3 nucleotide sequence: TGTGCCAGCAGTTACGGATCCTGGACCGGGGAGCTGTTTTTT. Translated, it gives CASSYGSWTGELFF.

This clone was counted a single time. This rearrangement joins TRBV28 to TRBJ2-3; the match to TRBD2 covers 8 bases. J was trimmed by 2 bases and V by 6 bases; bases with no gene match: 7. Looked up from germline, CDR1 is MDHEN and CDR2 is SYDVKM. CDR3 length: 15 residues. The CDR3 DNA is TGTGCCAGCAGAGGGGCGGGGGGAAACACAGATACGCAGTATTTT. Translation: CASRGAGGNTDTQYF.

The V gene is TRBV5-6, the J gene TRBJ2-6; D gene uncertain. The CDR3 covers 15 residues. Germline CDR1 and CDR2: SGHDT and YYEEEE. V dropped 8 bases and J dropped 0 bases, with 12 bases sitting between them. The DNA for the CDR3 is TGTGCCAGTCTAACGCGCAGCTCTGGGGCCAACGTCCTGACTTTC. This gives the protein CASLTRSSGANVLTF.

The rearrangement joins TRBV28 to TRBJ2-2; 8 nucleotides line up with TRBD1. CDR1 and CDR2 (germline): MDHEN, SYDVKM. The CDR3 is 17 residues long. The V gene end was trimmed by 4 bases and the J gene end by 1 base; junction bases not matched to a gene: 8. CDR3 in amino acids: CASSSLYGTGNTGELFF. CDR3 bases: TGTGCCAGCAGTTCACTCTATGGGACAGGGAACACCGGGGAGCTGTTTTTT.

By share, this clone counts as medium-sized. The gene calls are TRBV5-1 and TRBJ2-1; TRBD2 is a possible D gene (6 bases). From germline, CDR1 is SGHRS and CDR2 YFSETQ. The V gene lost 4 bases and the J gene lost 3 bases, with 14 bases spanning the gap. The CDR3 length is 15 residues. CDR3 in amino acids: CASSVLASFYNEQFF. The CDR3, as DNA: TGCGCCAGCAGCGTTCTAGCGAGTTTCTACAATGAGCAGTTCTTC.